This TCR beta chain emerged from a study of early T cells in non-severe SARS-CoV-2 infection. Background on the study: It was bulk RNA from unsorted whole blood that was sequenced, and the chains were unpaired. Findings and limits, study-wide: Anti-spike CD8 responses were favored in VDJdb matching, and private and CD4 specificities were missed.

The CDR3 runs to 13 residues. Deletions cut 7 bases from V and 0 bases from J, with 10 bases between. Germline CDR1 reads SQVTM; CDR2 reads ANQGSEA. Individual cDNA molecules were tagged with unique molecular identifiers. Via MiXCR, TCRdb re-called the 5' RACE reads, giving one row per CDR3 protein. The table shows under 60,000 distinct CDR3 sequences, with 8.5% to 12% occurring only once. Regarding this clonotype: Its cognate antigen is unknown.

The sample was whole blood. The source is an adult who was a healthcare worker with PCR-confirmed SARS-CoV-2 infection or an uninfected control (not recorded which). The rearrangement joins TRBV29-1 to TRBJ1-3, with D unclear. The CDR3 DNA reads TGCAGCGCAATACTGAACTCTGGAAACACCATATATTTT. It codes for CSAILNSGNTIYF.